This TCR beta chain was documented in a study of CD8 T cells in ankylosing spondylitis. Whole-study results and caveats: Within matched ankylosing spondylitis synovial fluid, disease-linked clones were reportedly significantly enriched. Both synovial fluid and blood in reactive arthritis had previously been reported to carry some motif variants. Roughly eight highly homologous variants made up a TCR beta motif that seemed to typify ankylosing spondylitis blood. CD8+ by phenotype, disease-linked clones were relatively rare in peripheral blood.

Quantitative 5'-RACE was performed with molecular barcodes, and it yielded the TCR beta libraries. One entry per CDR3 protein, called by TCRdb with MiXCR from the 5' RACE reads. This table holds 800,000 to 900,000 distinct CDR3 sequences, 12% found once. Regarding this clonotype: Its antigen is currently unknown.

The sample comprised blood, either unsorted or a sorted T cell fraction (not recorded which). The receptor was derived from a male donor with ankylosing spondylitis.

CDR3: CASSLPSFFGTQYF. Written as DNA, the CDR3 is TGTGCCAGCAGTTTGCCTAGCTTCTTCGGTACGCAGTATTTT. The genes are TRBV28 and TRBJ2-3, with a possible D match to TRBD2 (5 bases). With 3 bases removed from V and 8 bases from J, the gap between germline ends came to 15 bases. Germline assignment: CDR1 MDHEN and CDR2 SYDVKM. This CDR3 has 14 amino acids.